These T cell receptor beta chains were read from a single sample in a study of spatial heterogeneity in lung cancer. Each CDR3 protein is one row after TCRdb ran MiXCR on the 5' RACE reads. This table has about 41,000 distinct CDR3 sequences, 8% to 11% appearing once. This sample comprised PBMCs, obtained at follow-up. The receptors shown here come from a female donor with early-stage non-small cell lung cancer. CDR3s include the opening cysteine and the closing phenylalanine or tryptophan. A D gene is named only where the DNA matches it firmly. A clone size is listed for some rows: how often the clone was seen (once, few, many), or a class if it is expanded.

>TRBV19|TRBD1|NA|TRBJ1-2
CASTPDYPGQGGYGYTF
TGTGCCAGTACCCCCGATTATCCGGGACAGGGTGGCTATGGCTACACCTTC
>TRBV21-1|NA|NA|TRBJ2-1
CASSKGADIPPIYNEQFF
TGTGCCAGCAGCAAAGGTGCGGATATTCCCCCCATATACAATGAGCAGTTCTTC
>TRBV4-2|NA|many|TRBJ2-7
CASSQDNSWEQYF
TGTGCCAGCAGCCAAGATAACAGCTGGGAGCAGTACTTC
>TRBV29-1|NA|many|TRBJ1-1
CSVEGRLNTEAFF
TGCAGCGTTGAGGGACGTCTGAACACTGAAGCTTTCTTT
>TRBV12-3/TRBV12-4|NA|many|TRBJ1-2
CASSETGNYGYTF
TGTGCCAGCAGTGAGACAGGCAACTATGGCTACACCTTC
>TRBV3-1|NA|many|TRBJ2-5
CASRRVGTQYF
TGTGCCAGCAGACGTGTAGGGACCCAGTACTTC
>TRBV3-1|TRBD2|few|TRBJ2-3
CASSDTGLSTDTQYF
TGTGCCAGCAGCGATACGGGACTAAGCACAGATACGCAGTATTTT
>TRBV30|TRBD1|few|TRBJ1-1
CAWSVGRTGREGTEAFF
TGTGCCTGGAGTGTAGGTCGGACAGGGAGGGAGGGCACTGAAGCTTTCTTT
>TRBV7-2|NA|many|TRBJ2-5
CASSLRLRGNLGETQYF
TGTGCCAGCAGCTTACGTCTGCGGGGTAATCTCGGAGAGACCCAGTACTTC
>TRBV3-1|NA|many|TRBJ2-2
CASSRLAGQTTGELFF
TGTGCCAGCAGCCGTCTTGCGGGACAAACCACCGGGGAGCTGTTTTTT
>TRBV10-3|NA|many|TRBJ2-7
CAISGTRAGGIGEQYF
TGTGCCATCAGTGGTACCAGGGCAGGGGGGATCGGCGAGCAGTACTTC
>TRBV7-2|TRBD1|few|TRBJ1-5
CASSPRQGGQPQHF
TGTGCCAGCAGCCCTAGACAGGGGGGCCAGCCCCAGCATTTT
>TRBV21-1|NA|few|TRBJ1-1
CASSKGSQLGVSEAFF
TGTGCCAGCAGCAAAGGAAGTCAACTGGGAGTTTCCGAAGCTTTCTTT
>TRBV3-1|NA|many|TRBJ2-5
CASEKYGQGETQYF
TGTGCCAGCGAGAAGTACGGCCAGGGGGAGACCCAGTACTTC
>TRBV6-4|TRBD2|NA|TRBJ2-3
CASSELAGGPDTQYF
TGTGCCAGCAGTGAACTAGCGGGGGGGCCAGATACGCAGTATTTT
>TRBV18|NA|many|TRBJ2-2
CASSLWTSNTGELFF
TGTGCCAGCTCACTCTGGACGTCGAACACCGGGGAGCTGTTTTTT
>TRBV5-1|NA|many|TRBJ2-3
CASSLRAGPSTDTQYF
TGCGCCAGCAGCCTCCGGGCGGGACCCAGCACAGATACGCAGTATTTT
>TRBV29-1|TRBD2|NA|TRBJ2-5
CSVAGTSGVQETQYF
TGCAGCGTTGCCGGGACTAGCGGGGTACAAGAGACCCAGTACTTC
>TRBV7-2|NA|few|TRBJ1-1
CASSLSTFTEAFF
TGTGCCAGCAGCTTATCGACGTTCACTGAAGCTTTCTTT
>TRBV25-1|NA|NA|TRBJ2-5
CASSDLGRVSGETQYF
TGTGCCAGCAGTGACCTCGGCCGGGTTTCCGGGGAGACCCAGTACTTC
>TRBV6-2/TRBV6-3|TRBD1|few|TRBJ1-1
CASSGTGGTRTEAFF
TGTGCCAGCAGTGGGACAGGGGGTACAAGGACTGAAGCTTTCTTT
>TRBV10-3|NA|many|TRBJ2-3
CAISEVDFPPDTQYF
TGTGCCATCAGTGAAGTGGACTTTCCGCCGGATACGCAGTATTTT
>TRBV5-8|TRBD1|few|TRBJ2-7
CASSLAGQGYSYEQYF
TGTGCCAGCAGCTTAGCGGGACAGGGCTATTCCTACGAGCAGTACTTC
>TRBV28|NA|few|TRBJ2-6
CASIPSGANVLTF
TGTGCCAGCATCCCCTCTGGGGCCAACGTCCTGACTTTC
>TRBV6-5|NA|many|TRBJ1-5
CASRPSLNQPQHF
TGTGCCAGCCGACCGAGTCTCAATCAGCCCCAGCATTTT
>TRBV15|TRBD1|NA|TRBJ2-5
CATSSARTGMETQYF
TGTGCCACCAGCAGTGCTCGGACAGGGATGGAGACCCAGTACTTC
>TRBV6-5|NA|many|TRBJ2-7
CASSLRRGGGPEQYF
TGTGCCAGCAGTCTACGACGAGGGGGGGGGCCCGAGCAGTACTTC
>TRBV7-3|NA|NA|TRBJ2-3
CASSLIETDTQYF
TGTGCCAGCAGCTTAATTGAGACCGATACGCAGTATTTT
>TRBV7-2|NA|NA|TRBJ2-7
CASSYRQEQYF
TGTGCCAGCAGTTATCGACAGGAACAGTACTTC
>TRBV11-2|NA|NA|TRBJ2-6
CASSLGHAGANVLTF
TGTGCCAGCAGCTTAGGGCACGCTGGGGCCAACGTCCTGACTTTC
>TRBV29-1|NA|many|TRBJ1-1
CSVAGTEWTEAFF
TGCAGCGTTGCAGGGACGGAGTGGACTGAAGCTTTCTTT
>TRBV6-2/TRBV6-3|NA|many|TRBJ2-7
CASLPTGSYEQYF
TGTGCCTCCCTACCCACAGGGTCCTACGAGCAGTACTTC
>TRBV10-3|TRBD1|NA|TRBJ2-1
CAISAGGTGAYNEQFF
TGTGCCATCAGTGCAGGCGGGACAGGGGCGTACAATGAGCAGTTCTTC
>TRBV12-3/TRBV12-4|NA|NA|TRBJ2-1
CASSLALLVLEQFF
TGTGCCAGCAGTTTAGCGCTCCTAGTTCTTGAGCAGTTCTTC
>TRBV18|NA|NA|TRBJ1-3
CASSPSDRSGNTIYF
TGTGCCAGCTCACCATCCGACAGGTCTGGAAACACCATATATTTT
>TRBV6-2/TRBV6-3|NA|many|TRBJ1-5
CASSYPPGLTTNQPQHF
TGTGCCAGCAGTTACCCGCCGGGACTAACAACCAATCAGCCCCAGCATTTT
>TRBV7-3|NA|many|TRBJ1-1
CASSLTHAPDTEAFF
TGTGCCAGCAGCTTAACGCACGCCCCGGACACTGAAGCTTTCTTT
>TRBV10-2|NA|few|TRBJ1-3
CASRETGTGRNTIYF
TGCGCCAGCAGAGAGACTGGCACCGGGAGGAACACCATATATTTT
>TRBV27|TRBD1|many|TRBJ2-1
CASSAGTGKLNEQFF
TGTGCCAGCAGTGCCGGGACAGGGAAGTTGAATGAGCAGTTCTTC
>TRBV20-1|TRBD2|NA|TRBJ2-5
CGGTSGDQETQYF
TGTGGGGGCACTAGCGGGGACCAAGAGACCCAGTACTTC
>TRBV27|TRBD1|many|TRBJ2-6
CASSPIGTGEANVLTF
TGTGCCAGCAGCCCAATCGGGACAGGGGAGGCCAACGTCCTGACTTTC
>TRBV3-1|NA|NA|TRBJ1-6
CASSQEGSAPLHF
TGTGCCAGCAGCCAAGAGGGGAGCGCACCCCTCCACTTT
>TRBV19|NA|once|TRBJ1-5
CASSIDLNQPQHF
TGTGCCAGTAGTATTGACCTTAATCAGCCCCAGCATTTT
>TRBV10-3|NA|few|TRBJ2-1
CAIRGSGSYNEQFF
TGTGCCATCAGGGGTAGCGGCTCCTACAATGAGCAGTTCTTC
>TRBV19|NA|NA|TRBJ2-1
CASSIQGRSSYNEQFF
TGTGCCAGTAGTATCCAGGGCAGAAGCTCCTACAATGAGCAGTTCTTC
>TRBV9|NA|few|TRBJ1-1
CASGTGATNTEAFF
TGTGCCAGCGGTACGGGGGCAACGAACACTGAAGCTTTCTTT